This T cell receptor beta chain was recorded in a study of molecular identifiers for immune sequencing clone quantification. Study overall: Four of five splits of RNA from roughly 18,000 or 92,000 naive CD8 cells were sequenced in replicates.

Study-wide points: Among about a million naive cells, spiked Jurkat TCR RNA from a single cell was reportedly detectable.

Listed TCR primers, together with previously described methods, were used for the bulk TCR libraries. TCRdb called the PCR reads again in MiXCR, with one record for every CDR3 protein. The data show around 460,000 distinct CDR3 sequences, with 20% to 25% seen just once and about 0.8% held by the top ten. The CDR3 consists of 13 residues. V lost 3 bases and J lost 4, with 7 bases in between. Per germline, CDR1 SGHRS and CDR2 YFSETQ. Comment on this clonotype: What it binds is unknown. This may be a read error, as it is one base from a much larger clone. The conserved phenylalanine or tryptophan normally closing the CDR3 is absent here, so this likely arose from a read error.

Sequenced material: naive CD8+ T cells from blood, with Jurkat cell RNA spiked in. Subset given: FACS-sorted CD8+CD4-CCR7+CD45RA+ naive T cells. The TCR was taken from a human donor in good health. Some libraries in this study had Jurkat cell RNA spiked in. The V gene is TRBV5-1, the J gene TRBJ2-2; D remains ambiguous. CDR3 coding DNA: TGCGCCAGCAGCTCAGACACCACCGGGGAGCTGTTTTCT. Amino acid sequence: CASSSDTTGELFS.